This T cell receptor (beta chain) was obtained from a study of cytomegalovirus exposure and HLA in healthy donors. Germline trimming cut 0 bases from V and 4 bases from J; bases unmatched to any gene: 9. The germline CDR1 and CDR2 sequences are LGHNA and YSLEER. The CDR3 has 18 amino acids. The PCR used 60 Vbeta and 13 Jbeta primers. Profiled with immunoSEQ multiplex PCR; TCRdb holds only in-frame clones, not every one. The data contain fewer than 150,000 clones, about 74% of them seen just once; the ten biggest clones take up under 5.5%. Worth noting for this clone: Its antigen is unidentified.

Study-wide points: V- and J-gene trimming in TCR beta was tied to a missense DCLRE1C variant by an analysis performed later. Relative to equally common others, HLA-associated TCR beta chains showed greater clonal expansion in a later analysis. Several of the most significant clusters appeared, in a later analysis, to be linked to common viral pathogens. The study put 150 to 200 TCR beta chains on its list as cytomegalovirus-associated.

The V and J genes are TRBV4-3 and TRBJ2-5, with TRBD2 matching 12 bases. The sequenced sample was PBMCs. The source of this sequence is a woman aged 50 to 60 in good health and CMV-seronegative. DNA of the CDR3: TGCGCCAGCAGCCAAGAGTCTAGCGGGGGGGCCTTTGCAGAGACCCAGTACTTC. Amino acid sequence: CASSQESSGGAFAETQYF.